This TCR beta chain was documented in a study of T cell repertoires in cytomegalovirus infection. Study context: CMV infection together with matching HLA type was indicated by public TCR beta signatures.

TCRdb re-analysed the reads in MiXCR, keeping a single row per CDR3 protein. The sample includes about 120,000 distinct CDR3 sequences, 30% of them seen just once. Whole-study results and caveats: CMV-specific HLA-C-restricted TCR beta clonotypes dominated the ex vivo response.

The CDR3 is 15 amino acids. V gave up 0 bases and J gave up 1 base, with 11 bases separating them. Germline V gene lookup returns CDR1 SGHDT and CDR2 YYEEEE. Comments on this clonotype: Its specificity is not known.

This chain links TRBV5-6 with TRBJ2-7, with D possibly TRBD1 on 6 matching bases. The origin of this receptor is a human donor in good health (CMV status not recorded). Some clones in this sample may be carry-over from other donors' samples. Here the sequenced sample was CD8+ T cells from cultured PBMCs, taken from culture after CMV antigen stimulation. CDR3 region: CASSLEAGASYEQYF. The CDR3 DNA reads TGTGCCAGCAGCTTGGAGGCAGGGGCGTCCTACGAGCAGTACTTC.